This T cell receptor (beta chain) is drawn from a study of blood T cells in healthy people across ages. This clonotype was counted between two and nine times. The use of a sample-barcoded 5' primer and a J-beta primer mix characterized a second PCR of 7 to 11 cycles. No fewer than 3 million CDR3-containing paired-end reads came from each sample. TCRdb reanalysed the 5' RACE reads using MiXCR and keeps one entry per CDR3 protein. This table has about 1,400,000 distinct CDR3 sequences, approximately 59% appearing once. The TCR sequence derives from a man aged 18 to 35 in good health. Input material: blood.

The CDR3 sequence: CSAREGGDRGYEQYF. The CDR3 bases are TGCAGTGCTAGGGAAGGGGGAGACAGGGGGTACGAGCAGTACTTC. The chain links TRBV20-1 to TRBJ2-7, with 9 bases matching TRBD1. Germline assignment: CDR1 DFQATT and CDR2 SNEGSKA (reference sequence). The CDR3 is 15 amino acids. With V trimmed by 3 bases and J by 4 bases, 10 bases remained unmatched.